This T cell receptor (beta chain) was sequenced for a study of human T cells and chemical hapten exposure. Time point meaning: pre-sensitization, week 0. This sample's treatment: therapeutic diphenylcyclopropenone sensitization with weekly scalp DPC. The germline gives CDR1 MGHRA, CDR2 YSYEKL. Trimming cost V 1 base and J 4 bases, with 10 bases left between them. This CDR3 region has 14 residues. Unique molecular identifiers were linked by the library to individual cDNA molecules. In the original analysis: Counts of TCRs in each sample centred on a median of 95,638 and extended from about 24,000 to 680,000. Using its own MiXCR run on the RACE reads, TCRdb lists one record per CDR3 protein. The V and J calls shown here were made by TCRdb, not taken from the authors' results. The sample lists approximately 260,000 distinct CDR3 sequences; 7.7% were seen once. This clonotype has just a few counts.

This clonotype originated in a man between 18 and 29 years old with alopecia areata. Some clones in this sample may be carry-over from other donors' samples. The genes are TRBV4-1 and TRBJ1-2; D is undetermined. Sequences were derived from whole blood, sampled in connection with sensitization to the hapten diphenylcyclopropenone (DPC). The CDR3 DNA reads TGCGCCAGCAGCCAAGTAAATGTCGCCTATGGCTACACCTTC. This gives the protein CASSQVNVAYGYTF.